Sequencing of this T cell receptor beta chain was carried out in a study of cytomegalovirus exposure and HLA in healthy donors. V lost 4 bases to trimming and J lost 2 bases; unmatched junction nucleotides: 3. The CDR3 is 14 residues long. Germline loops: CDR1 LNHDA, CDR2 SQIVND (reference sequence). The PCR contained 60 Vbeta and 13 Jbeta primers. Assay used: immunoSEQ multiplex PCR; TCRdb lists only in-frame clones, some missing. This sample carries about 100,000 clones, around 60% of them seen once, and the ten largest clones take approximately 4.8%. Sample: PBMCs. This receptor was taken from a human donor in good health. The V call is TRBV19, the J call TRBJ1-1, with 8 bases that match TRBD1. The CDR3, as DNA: TGTGCCAGTAGTACGGGACAGGTAAACACTGAAGCTTTCTTT. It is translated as CASSTGQVNTEAFF. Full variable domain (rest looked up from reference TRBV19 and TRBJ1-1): DGGITQSPKYLFRKEGQNVTLSCEQNLNHDAMYWYRQDPGQGLRLIYYSQIVNDFQKGDIAEGYSVSREKKESFPLTVTSAQKNPTAFYLCASSTGQVNTEAFFGQGTRLTVV.